These T cell receptor beta chains were read from a single sample in a study of graft-versus-host responses after intestinal transplantation. Assay used: immunoSEQ multiplex PCR; TCRdb lists only in-frame clones, some missing. The sample holds around 67,000 clones, roughly 89% seen once. Which antigens these TCRs recognize remains unknown. This specimen was unstimulated CD8+ T cells sorted from spleen or lymph node cells, taken before transplant. The receptors were gathered from a human donor who was the organ donor for an intestinal transplant. The CDR3 runs from the conserved cysteine through the conserved F or W. A D gene is named only where the DNA matches it firmly.

d_gene	v_gene	j_gene	CDR3nt	CDR3aa
TRBD1	TRBV7-9	TRBJ1-2	TGTGCCAGCAGCTCCATTAGAGAACAGGGGGCCAACTATGGCTACACCTTC	CASSSIREQGANYGYTF
TRBD2	TRBV15	TRBJ2-1	TGTGCCACCAGCAGAGTAGGCGGGGGAGTCAATGAGCAGTTCTTC	CATSRVGGGVNEQFF
.	TRBV9	TRBJ1-2	TGTGCCAGCAGCGTATCGGGGGGCGTCTATGGCTACACCTTC	CASSVSGGVYGYTF
.	TRBV14	TRBJ1-1	TGTGCCAGCAGCCAAGATGGCGGGATGCTGGACACTGAAGCTTTCTTT	CASSQDGGMLDTEAFF
.	TRBV27	TRBJ2-5	TGTGCCAGCAGTTATTTTCAGGGGATGGCGACCCAGTACTTC	CASSYFQGMATQYF
TRBD2	TRBV5-4	TRBJ2-1	TGTGCCAGCAGCAAAGCTAGCGGGGGGGCCCTCTACAATGAGCAGTTCTTC	CASSKASGGALYNEQFF
.	TRBV7-2	TRBJ2-3	TGTGCCAGCAGCGCGATAGATACGCAGTATTTT	CASSAIDTQYF
TRBD1	TRBV7-8	TRBJ1-1	TGTGCCAGCAGCTATGACAGGGCTAACACTGAAGCTTTCTTT	CASSYDRANTEAFF
.	TRBV7-6	TRBJ2-5	TGTGCCAGCAGCTCCTCTTTCGGTCAAGAGACCCAGTACTTC	CASSSSFGQETQYF
.	TRBV5-1	TRBJ2-5	TGCGCCAGCAGCTCTCCCCCCTCCGGTAGGCGGGAGACCCAGTACTTC	CASSSPPSGRRETQYF